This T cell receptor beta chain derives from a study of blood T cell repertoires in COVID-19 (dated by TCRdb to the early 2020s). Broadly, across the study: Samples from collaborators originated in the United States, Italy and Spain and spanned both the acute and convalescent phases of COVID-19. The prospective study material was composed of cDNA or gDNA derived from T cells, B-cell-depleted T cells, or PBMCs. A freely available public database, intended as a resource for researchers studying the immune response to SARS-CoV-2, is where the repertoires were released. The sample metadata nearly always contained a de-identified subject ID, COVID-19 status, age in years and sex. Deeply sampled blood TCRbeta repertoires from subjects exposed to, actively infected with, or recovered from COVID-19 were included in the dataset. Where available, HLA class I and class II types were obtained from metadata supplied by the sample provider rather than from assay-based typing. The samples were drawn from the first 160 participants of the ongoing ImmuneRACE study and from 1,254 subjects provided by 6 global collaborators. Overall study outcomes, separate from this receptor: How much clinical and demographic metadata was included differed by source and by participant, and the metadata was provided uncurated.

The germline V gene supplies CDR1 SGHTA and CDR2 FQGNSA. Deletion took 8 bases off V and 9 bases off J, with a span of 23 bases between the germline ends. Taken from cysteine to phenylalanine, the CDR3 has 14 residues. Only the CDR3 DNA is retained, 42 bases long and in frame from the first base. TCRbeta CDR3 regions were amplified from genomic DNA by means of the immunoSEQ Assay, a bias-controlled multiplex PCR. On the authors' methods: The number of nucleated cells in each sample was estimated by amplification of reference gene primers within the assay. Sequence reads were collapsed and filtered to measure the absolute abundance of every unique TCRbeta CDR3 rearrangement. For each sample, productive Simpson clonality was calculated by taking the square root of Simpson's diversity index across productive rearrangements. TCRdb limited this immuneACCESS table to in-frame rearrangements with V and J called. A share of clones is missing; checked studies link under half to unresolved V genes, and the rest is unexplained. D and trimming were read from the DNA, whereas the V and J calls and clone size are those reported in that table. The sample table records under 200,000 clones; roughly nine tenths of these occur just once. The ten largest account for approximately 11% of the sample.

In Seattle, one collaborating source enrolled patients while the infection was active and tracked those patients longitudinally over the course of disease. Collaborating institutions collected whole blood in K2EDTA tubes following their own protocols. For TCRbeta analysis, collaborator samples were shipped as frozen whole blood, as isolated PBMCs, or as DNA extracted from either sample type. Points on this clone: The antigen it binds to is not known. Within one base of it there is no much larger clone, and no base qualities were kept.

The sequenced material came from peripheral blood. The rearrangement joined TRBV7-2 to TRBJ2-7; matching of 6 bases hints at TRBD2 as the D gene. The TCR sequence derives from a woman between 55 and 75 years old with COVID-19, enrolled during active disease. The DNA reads TGTGCCAGCCTTTCAGCCCCGCTGACCGGGAGGCAGTACTTC. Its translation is CASLSAPLTGRQYF. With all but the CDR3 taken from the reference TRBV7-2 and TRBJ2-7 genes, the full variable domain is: GAGVSQSPSNKVTEKGKDVELRCDPISGHTALYWYRQSLGQGLEFLIYFQGNSAPDKSGLPSDRFSAERTGGSVSTLTIQRTQQEDSAVYLCASLSAPLTGRQYFGPGTRLTVT.